These 24 T cell receptor beta chains came from one sample sequenced in a study of T-cell reconstitution after alpha-beta-depleted transplantation in children (dated by TCRdb to about 2016). General conclusions and limits of the study: Hyperexpanded clone frequencies declined over subsequent months; after one year, T-cell counts and TCRbeta diversity were mostly attributed to newly produced T cells.

What these receptors recognize is not known. The sample's treatment or condition label, in plain terms: allogeneic hematopoietic cell transplantation with graft depleted of TCRalphabeta T cells and CD19 B cells. Preparation of the library involved PCR. The sample was run on an Illumina HiSeq 2500. TCR library preparation used molecular barcoding, with unique molecular identifiers applied to normalize quantification of the TCRbeta repertoire. TCRdb took the public reads, trimmed them with fastp at Q25, ran MiXCR for clone calling and kept in-frame beta chains. Each entry is one CDR3 protein sequence, shown with its most common DNA and genes. Here the sample has around 300,000 distinct CDR3 sequences; 6.5% to 9% occur a single time. The ten largest account for approximately 8.2% of the sample. The sample here was peripheral blood, taken 360 days after TCRalphabeta/CD19-depleted stem cell transplant. Receptor source: a female patient aged 2-9 years who had a stem cell transplant for Fanconi anemia, so the T cells may come from the graft donor.

This clonotype showed up just a few times. The gene calls are TRBV7-2 and TRBJ2-1, with D maybe TRBD1 (5 bases). The CDR3 is 14 residues long. Looked up from germline, CDR1 is SGHTA and CDR2 is FQGNSA. V was pared by 3 bases and J by 5 bases, with 11 bases between. CDR3 sequence: CASSLGQAHNEQFF. In DNA, the CDR3 is TGTGCCAGCAGCTTGGGGCAGGCCCACAATGAGCAGTTCTTC.

This clonotype was observed a few times. V usage is TRBV4-2 and J usage is TRBJ1-4; D uncertain. This CDR3 region has 17 residues. V lost 2 bases, J lost 7 bases, and 20 bases lay in between. Germline V CDR1 and CDR2: LGHNA, YNFKEQ. CDR3 amino acids: CASSQSSHGSVGEKLFF. CDR3 in DNA: TGTGCCAGCAGCCAATCATCTCACGGTTCCGTGGGTGAAAAACTGTTTTTT.

This clonotype was seen ten or more times. One junction end does not reproduce the germline sequence, and a read error may be involved. V gene TRBV12-3 or TRBV12-4 combines with J gene TRBJ2-7, with D perhaps TRBD2 (6 bases). The CDR3 length is 13 residues. DNA of the CDR3: TGTGCCAGCAGATTAGGACTACTTTACGAGCAGTACTTC. It codes for CASRLGLLYEQYF.

This clonotype was detected many times. The V gene is TRBV12-3 or TRBV12-4, the J gene TRBJ1-6; a possible D gene is TRBD1 (5 bases). The CDR3 consists of 14 residues. Between the trimmed V and J ends, which lost 8 bases and 10 bases, there was a span of 18 bases. The CDR3 loop is CASSWGTRESPLHF. The CDR3 region has the DNA TGTGCCAGCTCATGGGGGACGAGGGAATCACCCCTCCACTTT.

This clonotype came up many times. This rearrangement joins TRBV5-5 to TRBJ2-3; TRBD1 is a possible D gene (5 bases). The CDR3 length is 15 residues. Germline CDR1 reads SGHKS; CDR2 reads YYEKEE (reference sequence). V lost 2 bases to trimming and J lost 0 bases, with 10 bases between them. The CDR3 DNA is TGTGCCAGCAGCTTCGCAGGGCCGAGCACAGATACGCAGTATTTT. Amino acid sequence: CASSFAGPSTDTQYF.

This clonotype was detected ten times or more. The chain links TRBV6-1 to TRBJ2-4; 8 nucleotides line up with TRBD2. CDR3 size: 18 residues. Per the germline V gene, CDR1 is MNHNS and CDR2 is SASEGT. V trimming: 6 bases; J trimming: 0 bases; junction bases outside the gene matches: 13. CDR3 residues: CASRLRPTGGPAKNIQYF. The CDR3 DNA is TGTGCCAGCAGACTCCGTCCTACGGGAGGGCCAGCCAAAAACATTCAGTACTTC.

This clonotype was detected ten times or more. The rearrangement uses TRBV5-1 and TRBJ2-5; unclear D gene. Trimming took 0 bases from V and 9 from J, leaving 6 bases between them. Germline lookup yields CDR1 SGHRS and CDR2 YFSETQ. The CDR3 runs to 11 residues. The CDR3 DNA is TGCGCCAGCAGCTTGGCACGTTCCCAGTACTTC. Its protein product is CASSLARSQYF.

This clonotype has ten or more counts. J is TRBJ2-3 and V is TRBV28, with D perhaps TRBD1 (5 bases). There are 15 residues in the CDR3. CDR1 and CDR2 (germline): MDHEN, SYDVKM. Trimming stripped 2 bases from V and 0 bases from J, with 9 bases between. CDR3 amino acids: CASSLTRASTDTQYF. CDR3 DNA sequence: TGTGCCAGCAGTTTAACCAGGGCTAGCACAGATACGCAGTATTTT.

In this sample, this clonotype turned up many times. The V and J genes are TRBV12-3 or TRBV12-4 and TRBJ2-4; TRBD1 agrees at 7 bases. The CDR3 runs to 16 residues. The trim removed 5 bases at V and 6 bases at J, leaving 13 bases unmatched. The CDR3 reads CASSGPDREKGNIQYF. The CDR3 coding sequence is TGTGCCAGCAGTGGCCCCGACAGGGAGAAGGGAAACATTCAGTACTTC.

This clonotype was seen at least ten times. The rearrangement links TRBV5-1 to TRBJ2-1, with D possibly TRBD2 on 6 matching bases. Trimming shortened V by 4 bases and J by 7 bases, and 21 bases separated the two germline ends. CDR3 size: 16 residues. Germline assignment: CDR1 SGHRS and CDR2 YFSETQ. CDR3 sequence (DNA): TGCGCCAGCAGCCCCGGCGGGACCTCAAGTGGGAATGAGCAGTTCTTC. Translated, it gives CASSPGGTSSGNEQFF.

This clonotype was seen a handful of times. This sequence joins TRBV11-3 and TRBJ2-4; TRBD1 is a possible D gene (7 bases). Germline assignment: CDR1 SGHNT and CDR2 YENEEA. The CDR3 runs 19 residues. Trimming removed 5 bases at V and 1 base at J, with 24 bases between. CDR3 DNA sequence: TGTGCCAGCAGCGGTTGGGACTTGCAAAGGGGGCCTGCCAAAAACATTCAGTACTTC. Translated, it gives CASSGWDLQRGPAKNIQYF. Full variable domain (missing parts from reference TRBV11-3 and TRBJ2-4): EAGVVQSPRYKIIEKKQPVAFWCNPISGHNTLYWYLQNLGQGPELLIRYENEEAVDDSQLPKDRFSAERLKGVDSTLKIQPAELGDSAVYLCASSGWDLQRGPAKNIQYFGAGTRLSVL.

This clonotype was picked up many times. V gene TRBV20-1 combines with J gene TRBJ2-1; 14 nucleotides match TRBD2. J was trimmed by 6 bases and V by 3 bases; bases with no gene match: 1. CDR1 and CDR2 from the germline V gene are DFQATT and SNEGSKA (reference sequence). This CDR3 comprises 14 residues. The CDR3 reads CSARTSGGANEQFF. The CDR3 nucleotides read TGCAGTGCTAGGACTAGCGGGGGGGCCAATGAGCAGTTCTTC.

This clonotype was seen many times. The V gene is TRBV5-1, the J gene TRBJ2-5, with TRBD1 matching over 7 bases. The germline V gene has CDR1 SGHRS and CDR2 YFSETQ. The CDR3 runs 15 residues. The V segment lost 0 bases and the J segment 4 bases; nucleotides outside the gene matches: 6. The CDR3 is CASSLGDRDIETQYF. CDR3 sequence (DNA): TGCGCCAGCAGCTTGGGTGACAGGGATATAGAGACCCAGTACTTC.

This clonotype was observed many times. This chain joins TRBV5-1 and TRBJ2-3, with TRBD2 matching 8 bases. Losses at the gene ends were 7 bases for V and 7 bases for J; bases not matched to a gene: 14. Germline lookup yields CDR1 SGHRS and CDR2 YFSETQ. This CDR3 comprises 15 residues. The CDR3 is CASREGTIAAHTQYF. The CDR3 DNA reads TGCGCCAGCCGGGAGGGGACTATCGCGGCCCATACGCAGTATTTT.

This clonotype has at least ten counts. The chain is built from TRBV7-6 and TRBJ1-1; 7 bases are shared with TRBD1. This CDR3 is built from 14 residues. Germline V CDR1 and CDR2: SGHVS, FNYEAQ. The trim removed 5 bases at V and 4 bases at J, leaving 7 bases unmatched. Here the CDR3 reads CASSTSGGFTEAFF. CDR3 nucleotides: TGTGCCAGCAGCACCTCAGGGGGATTCACTGAAGCTTTCTTT.

On this clonotype itself: Possible read error: a much larger clone is one base away. The V gene is TRBV21-1, the J gene TRBJ2-1; TRBD2 reflects the table's D call only, with no check against the DNA. TRBV21-1 has pseudogene status. The CDR3 is made up of 19 amino acids. This chain's CDR3 is CSSSKGDTAGVVYPNEQFF. CDR3 DNA: TGTTCCAGCAGCAAGGGGGATACAGCGGGAGTTGTATACCCGAATGAGCAGTTCTTC.

This clonotype was counted ten times or more. The chain employs TRBV7-6 and TRBJ2-3, with D perhaps matching TRBD2 (6 bases). The CDR3 runs to 14 residues. Germline CDR1 SGHVS, CDR2 FNYEAQ. Trimming cost V 5 bases and J 6 bases, with 15 bases left between them. The CDR3 sequence: CASSGELEGDTQYF. Written as DNA, the CDR3 is TGTGCCAGCAGCGGCGAGTTGGAGGGTGATACGCAGTATTTT.

The rearrangement uses TRBV7-6 and TRBJ1-1; 12 bases agree with TRBD1. The germline V gene encodes CDR1 SGHVS and CDR2 FNYEAQ. Trimming took 1 base from V and 6 from J; bases not matched to a gene: 3. This CDR3 comprises 15 residues. Here the CDR3 reads CASSLEGQGAAEAFF. The DNA for the CDR3 is TGTGCCAGCAGCTTAGAGGGACAGGGGGCGGCTGAAGCTTTCTTT.

This clonotype was counted many times. This rearrangement joins TRBV6-5 to TRBJ1-1; D may be TRBD1 (5 bases). Trimming removed 2 bases at V and 4 bases at J, with 8 bases between. CDR1 MNHEY and CDR2 SVGAGI come from the germline V gene. The CDR3 is 13 amino acids. CDR3 coding DNA: TGTGCCAGCAGTTACAGGGGTACCACTGAAGCTTTCTTT. Translating it yields CASSYRGTTEAFF.

This clonotype occurred many times. This chain connects TRBV7-3 to TRBJ1-1, with D possibly matching TRBD1 (5 bases). Germline values: CDR1 SGHTA, CDR2 FQGTGA. The ends were cut back, 5 bases at V and 0 bases at J, with 10 bases in the middle. This CDR3 is built from 14 residues. The CDR3 DNA follows: TGTGCCAGCAGCCGCTCGGGGGTGAACACTGAAGCTTTCTTT. Amino acid sequence: CASSRSGVNTEAFF.

The V call is TRBV2, the J call TRBJ2-5; 8 positions match TRBD2. V lost 8 bases to trimming and J lost 5 bases; unmatched junction nucleotides: 7. Per germline, CDR1 SNHLY and CDR2 FYNNEI. The CDR3 sequence is 13 residues long. The CDR3 DNA is TGTGCCAGCGCCGGGGGGGGGCGGGAGACCCAGTACTTC. Protein sequence: CASAGGGRETQYF.

This clonotype appeared many times. The V gene is TRBV28, the J gene TRBJ1-2, with TRBD1 as a possible D gene (5 bases). Trimming pared 3 bases from V and 4 bases from J, leaving 18 bases between. Germline V gene data show CDR1 as MDHEN and CDR2 as SYDVKM. The CDR3 covers 16 residues. The CDR3 coding sequence is TGTGCCAGCAGTTTTGGGGGACTCTCTGGCGGCTATGGCTACACCTTC. This sequence encodes CASSFGGLSGGYGYTF.

This clonotype was seen ten or more times. V usage is TRBV30 and J usage is TRBJ2-1, with 7 bases that match TRBD2. The CDR3 runs 19 residues. V shed 0 bases and J 0 bases; nucleotides not matched to a gene: 14. The germline CDR1 and CDR2 sequences are GTSNPN and SVGIG (reference sequence). The CDR3 DNA sequence: TGTGCCTGGAGTGTATTAGGGAGGGGTGAGTACAGCTCCTACAATGAGCAGTTCTTC. Translation gives CAWSVLGRGEYSSYNEQFF. Drawing the rest from reference TRBV30 and TRBJ2-1, the complete variable domain is SQTIHQWPATLVQPVGSPLSLECTVEGTSNPNLYWYRQAAGRGLQLLFYSVGIGQISSEVPQNLSASRPQDRQFILSSKKLLLSDSGFYLCAWSVLGRGEYSSYNEQFFGPGTRLTVL.

The chain links TRBV11-1 to TRBJ1-2, with D unclear. Looked up from germline, CDR1 is SGHAT and CDR2 is FQDESV (reference sequence). The CDR3 sequence is 14 residues long. V was trimmed by 7 bases and J by 6 bases, leaving 18 bases between them. In DNA, the CDR3 is TGTGCCAGCACCGGACCGGACTGGGATAATGGCTACACCTTC. Translation: CASTGPDWDNGYTF.